Listed here is a single T cell receptor (beta chain). Its antigen is as yet unknown. A read error is possible here, since a much larger clone lies one base away. Researchers made TCR beta libraries by using iRepertoire HTBI primers and running Arm-PCR on CDR3 regions. MiXCR, run by TCRdb on the multiplex PCR reads, gives a single entry per CDR3 protein. The repertoire holds hundreds of thousands of distinct CDR3 sequences, with around 30% as singletons. Time point in this sample: persistent/refractory GD, antithyroid drugs over 5 years with positive TRAb. RNA isolated from PBMCs was used to make the TCR library. This sample was included in a study of regulatory T cells in long-lasting Graves disease. General observations from the study: Clonotypes that were public and shared totalled fewer than 3,500 in persistent patients versus 750 to 1,000 in new patients. TRBV28 was favored in persistent disease, as were TRBJ1-2 and TRBJ2-5.

CDR1 is LNHNV and CDR2 is YYDKDF in the germline V gene (reference sequence). Unmatched junction bases numbered 7, after V lost 2 bases and J lost 2 bases. The CDR3 consists of 16 residues. The chain has TRBV15 and TRBJ1-2, with 8 bases aligning to TRBD1. The sequence derives from a female donor with Graves disease. This specimen consisted of peripheral blood mononuclear cells (PBMCs), obtained when the disease was refractory, from a patient treated with antithyroid drugs. The CDR3 DNA reads TGTGCCACCAGCAGATCCCGGGACAGGAGGAACTATGGCTACACCTTC. Translated, it gives CATSRSRDRRNYGYTF.